This is a list of T cell receptor beta chains from one sample in a study of blood T cells in healthy people across ages. One entry per CDR3 protein, called by TCRdb with MiXCR from the 5' RACE reads. The data show about 800,000 distinct CDR3 sequences, around 25% seen once. The sample was also linked to a second study, of T cells of mothers and their children.

Sequences were obtained from blood. These receptors all stem from a boy between 10 and 17 years old in good health. The CDR3 runs from the conserved cysteine through the conserved F or W. A D gene is named only where the DNA matches it firmly. Not all rows give a size; the values are once, few, many and, for expanded clones, a class.

cdr3_nt cdr3_aa d_call j_call v_call cdr3_length clone_size
TGTGCCAGCAGTTACTCGTACAGGGTAGGCAATCAGCCCCAGCATTTT CASSYSYRVGNQPQHF . TRBJ1-5 TRBV6-6 16 few
TGCAGCGTAAAACAGGGGGCGCAGACCACTGAAGCTTTCTTT CSVKQGAQTTEAFF TRBD1 TRBJ1-1 TRBV29-1 14 .
TGCAGCGTTGAAGATGGGGCTTCCGGGCATTACAATGAGCAGTTCTTC CSVEDGASGHYNEQFF . TRBJ2-1 TRBV29-1 16 .
TGTGCCAGCAGTTGGACAGGGACAACAGATACGCAGTATTTT CASSWTGTTDTQYF TRBD1 TRBJ2-3 TRBV28 14 few
TGCAGCGCACCGGACGCACTCCGGGACGAGCAGTACTTC CSAPDALRDEQYF . TRBJ2-7 TRBV20-1 13 few
TGCAGTGCTAGGTGGTCAACTAATGAAAAACTGTTTTTT CSARWSTNEKLFF . TRBJ1-4 TRBV20-1 13 few
TGCGCCAGCAGCTTCTCGGGACAGGGGCTGGAAAAACTGTTTTTT CASSFSGQGLEKLFF TRBD1 TRBJ1-4 TRBV5-1 15 .
TGCAGTGTCATTTTCCCGGGACAGGGAATCAATCAGCCCCAGCATTTT CSVIFPGQGINQPQHF TRBD1 TRBJ1-5 TRBV20-1 16 .
TGCGCCAGCAGCCAAGAGCCGGGACAGTACTACGAGCAGTACTTC CASSQEPGQYYEQYF TRBD1 TRBJ2-7 TRBV14 15 .
TGTGCCAGCAGCCGACTTGTTGACACTGAAGCTTTCTTT CASSRLVDTEAFF . TRBJ1-1 TRBV6-6 13 few
TGCACCAGCAGCCAGGATAGGGACCCTCTAATAGGGCAGTTCTTC CTSSQDRDPLIGQFF . TRBJ2-1 TRBV4-3 15 .
TGCAGCGTCCAGCCAGGGGGGGCCAACGTCCTGACTTTC CSVQPGGANVLTF . TRBJ2-6 TRBV29-1 13 few
TGTGCCAGCAGCCCCGGGGGCCGACAAGAGACCCAGTACTTC CASSPGGRQETQYF . TRBJ2-5 TRBV7-3 14 .
TGTGCCAGCAGCCAGCGACCGTCTTCCTACGAGCAGTACTTC CASSQRPSSYEQYF . TRBJ2-7 TRBV14 14 .
TGTGCCAGCGAAGGCACTGCGGACAACTCCTACGAGCAGTACTTC CASEGTADNSYEQYF . TRBJ2-7 TRBV28 15 few
TGTGCCAGCAGGAAAAGACAGGAGGGCGTCCTGACTTTC CASRKRQEGVLTF . TRBJ2-6 TRBV12-3/TRBV12-4 13 few
TGCGCCAGCAGCTTGCTTAGGGTGGAGACCCAGTACTTC CASSLLRVETQYF . TRBJ2-5 TRBV5-1 13 .
TGTGCCAGCAGCCGCCAGACTAGCGGGAGAGATACGCAGTATTTT CASSRQTSGRDTQYF TRBD2 TRBJ2-3 TRBV6-5 15 few